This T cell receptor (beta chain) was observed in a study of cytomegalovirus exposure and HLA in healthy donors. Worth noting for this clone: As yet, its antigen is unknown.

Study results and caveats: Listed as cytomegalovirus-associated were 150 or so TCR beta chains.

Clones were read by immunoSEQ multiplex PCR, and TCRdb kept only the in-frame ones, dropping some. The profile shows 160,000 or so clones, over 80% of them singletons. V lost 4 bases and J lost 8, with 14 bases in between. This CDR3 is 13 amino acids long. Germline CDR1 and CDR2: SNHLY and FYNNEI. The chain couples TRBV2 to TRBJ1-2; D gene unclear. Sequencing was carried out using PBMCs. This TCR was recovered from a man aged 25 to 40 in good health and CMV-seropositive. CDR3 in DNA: TGTGCCAGCAGTGCATTAAGAGCTAAGGGCTACACCTTC. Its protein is CASSALRAKGYTF. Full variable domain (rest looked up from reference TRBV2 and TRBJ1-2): EPEVTQTPSHQVTQMGQEVILRCVPISNHLYFYWYRQILGQKVEFLVSFYNNEISEKSEIFDDQFSVERPDGSNFTLKIRSTKLEDSAMYFCASSALRAKGYTFGSGTRLTVV.